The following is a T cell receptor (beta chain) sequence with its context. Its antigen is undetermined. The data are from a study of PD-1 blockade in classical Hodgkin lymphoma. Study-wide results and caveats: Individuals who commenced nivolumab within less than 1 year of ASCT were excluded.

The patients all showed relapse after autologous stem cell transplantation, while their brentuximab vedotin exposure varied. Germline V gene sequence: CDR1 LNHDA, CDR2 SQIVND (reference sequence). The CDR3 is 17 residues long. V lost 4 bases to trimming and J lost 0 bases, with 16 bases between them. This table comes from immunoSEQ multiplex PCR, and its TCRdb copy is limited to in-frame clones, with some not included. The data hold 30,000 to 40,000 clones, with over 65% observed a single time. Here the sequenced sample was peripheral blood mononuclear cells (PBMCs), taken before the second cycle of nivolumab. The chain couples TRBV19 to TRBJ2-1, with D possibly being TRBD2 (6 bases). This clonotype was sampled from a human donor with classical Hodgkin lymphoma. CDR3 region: CASSTSTSLSSYNEQFF. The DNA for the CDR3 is TGTGCCAGTAGTACATCGACTAGTTTAAGCTCCTACAATGAGCAGTTCTTC.